This TCR beta chain was retrieved from a study of technical replicates of blood from a handful of donors. The CDR3 has 14 residues. The germline V gene encodes CDR1 MNHEY and CDR2 SMNVEV (reference sequence). V lost 3 bases, J lost 8 bases, and 14 bases lay in between. TCRdb's copy holds only in-frame clones and misses some; the assay was immunoSEQ multiplex PCR. The sample carries about 83,000 clones, roughly nine tenths recorded once. The sequence was collected from a human donor in good health. The chain joins TRBV27 to TRBJ1-5, with D maybe TRBD1 (6 bases). Sequenced material: T cells isolated from PBMCs. Written as DNA, the CDR3 is TGTGCCAGCAGTTTCAGTGGACAGAAGAAGCCCCAGCATTTT. This encodes CASSFSGQKKPQHF.